A selection of T cell receptor beta chains follows, all from one sample in a study of blood T cells in healthy people across ages. Each CDR3 protein is one row after TCRdb ran MiXCR on the 5' RACE reads. The sample records some 1,800,000 distinct CDR3 sequences, approximately 40% being singletons. The sequenced sample consisted of blood. The receptors originated from a human donor in good health. CDR3s include the opening cysteine and the closing phenylalanine or tryptophan. A D gene is named only where the DNA matches it firmly. Size tells how often a clone was seen (once, few, many) or the class of an expanded clone, and some rows leave it out.

-,13,TRBV27,TRBJ2-5,TRBD2,CVSKVSGEETQYF
many,15,TRBV7-8,TRBJ1-1,-,CASSLVQDYGTEAFF
-,15,TRBV20-1,TRBJ2-3,TRBD2,CSATPGTRMGGTQYF
once,14,TRBV6-1,TRBJ2-7,-,CASSEVGRDYEQYF
-,14,TRBV5-1,TRBJ1-2,-,CASSLSAENYGYTF
-,15,TRBV24-1,TRBJ2-1,-,CATSDLGSSYNEQFF
-,15,TRBV15,TRBJ1-1,TRBD1,CATSPLMTGQTEAFF
-,15,TRBV5-8,TRBJ2-3,TRBD1,CASTNQRGQVDTQYF
few,13,TRBV7-9,TRBJ1-2,TRBD1,CASHPTGPYGYTF
few,17,TRBV4-1,TRBJ1-2,-,CASSQVYPGPESDGYTF
few,15,TRBV6-1,TRBJ2-1,TRBD2,CASSPLSGGRNEQFF
once,17,TRBV12-3/TRBV12-4,TRBJ2-5,TRBD2,CASSLVTGLAGGETQYF
-,14,TRBV5-5,TRBJ2-6,-,CASSYETGANVLTF
few,14,TRBV29-1,TRBJ1-1,-,CSVAALDKNTEAFF
few,20,TRBV21-1,-,-,CASSSSSGGTRCRESYEQYF
-,14,TRBV6-2/TRBV6-3,TRBJ2-1,-,CASSYVGGGNEQFF
-,16,TRBV12-3/TRBV12-4,TRBJ2-3,TRBD1,CASTPRGTGEADTQYF
-,12,TRBV5-6,TRBJ1-5,-,CASSLGGAREHF
-,18,TRBV15,TRBJ2-5,TRBD2,CATSRGLAGASGQETQYF